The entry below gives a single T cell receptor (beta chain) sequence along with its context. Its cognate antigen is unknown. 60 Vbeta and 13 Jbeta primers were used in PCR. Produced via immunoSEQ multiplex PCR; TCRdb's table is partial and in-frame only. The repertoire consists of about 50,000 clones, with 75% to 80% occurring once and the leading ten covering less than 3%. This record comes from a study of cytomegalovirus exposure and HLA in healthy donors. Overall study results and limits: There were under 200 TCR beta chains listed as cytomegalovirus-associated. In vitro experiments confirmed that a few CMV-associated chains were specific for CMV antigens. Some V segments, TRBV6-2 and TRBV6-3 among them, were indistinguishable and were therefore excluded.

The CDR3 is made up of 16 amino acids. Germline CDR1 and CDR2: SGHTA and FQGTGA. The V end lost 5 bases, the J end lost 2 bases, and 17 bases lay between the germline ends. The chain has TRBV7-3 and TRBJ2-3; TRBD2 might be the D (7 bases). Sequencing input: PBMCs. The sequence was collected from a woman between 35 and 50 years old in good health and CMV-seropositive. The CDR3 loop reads CASSLRGQTTTDTQYF. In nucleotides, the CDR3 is TGTGCCAGCAGCCTGCGGGGGCAGACGACCACAGATACGCAGTATTTT.